The rows below give T cell receptor beta chains drawn from one sample of a study of T cells in Graves' hyperthyroidism and ophthalmopathy. Via MiXCR, TCRdb re-called the multiplex PCR reads, giving one row per CDR3 protein. This sample carries roughly 160,000 distinct CDR3 sequences, 9.4% of them seen once, and the ten largest clones take approximately 24%. Input material: blood. These receptors were taken from a woman between 18 and 29 years old with Graves' hyperthyroidism that later progressed to Graves' ophthalmopathy. CDR3s leave out the opening cysteine and the closing phenylalanine or tryptophan. Rows give clone size only sometimes, using once, few, many, or a class for an expanded clone.

j_call clone_size v_call cdr3_aa
TRBJ1-1 many TRBV3-1 ASSLQDGYTEAF
TRBJ2-3 many TRBV28 ASSSVTPSTDTQY
TRBJ1-1 NA TRBV19 ASSTLSTEAF
TRBJ2-3 many TRBV7-3 ASGLAGGSTDTQY
TRBJ2-5 many TRBV20-1 SARVGRDPYQETQY
TRBJ2-5 NA TRBV27 ASSYLTGRETQY
TRBJ1-5 many TRBV7-2 ASSRQGLMQPQH
TRBJ1-2 few TRBV5-5 ASSLVLGGYGYT
TRBJ2-2 many TRBV28 ASSSTSGRTNTGELF
TRBJ2-7 many TRBV6-1 ASKRDNSYEQY
TRBJ2-1 many TRBV5-1 ASSLAAGEQF
TRBJ2-7 many TRBV11-1 ASSLDSSGRIYEQY
TRBJ2-2 many TRBV2 ASLGTNTGELF
TRBJ1-6 NA TRBV19 ASSTTLTGMGFSPLH
TRBJ1-2 NA TRBV5-1 ASSLEQAPFGHT
TRBJ1-2 many TRBV6-1 ASSETGQVTRRIYGYT
TRBJ1-6 many TRBV10-2 ASSGQELNSPLH
TRBJ1-5 many TRBV2 ASRKGINQPQH